A selection of T cell receptor beta chains follows, all from one sample in a study. MiXCR, applied by TCRdb to the RT-PCR reads, yields one record per CDR3 protein. The data contain roughly 1,400 distinct CDR3 sequences, approximately 35% of them singletons. The sample comprised memory CD4+ T cells from salivary gland. Receptor source: a female donor with primary Sjogren's syndrome. CDR3s include the opening cysteine and the closing phenylalanine or tryptophan. A D gene is named only where the DNA matches it firmly. Size tells how often a clone was seen (once, few, many) or the class of an expanded clone, and some rows leave it out.

d_call: TRBD1; v_call: TRBV3-1; j_call: TRBJ2-7; clone_size: -; cdr3_aa: CASSRDRAYEQYF; cdr3_nt: TGTGCCAGCAGCCGGGACAGGGCCTACGAGCAGTACTTC
d_call: TRBD2; v_call: TRBV3-1; j_call: TRBJ2-4; clone_size: medium-sized; cdr3_aa: CASSQDRLAGGLAKNIQYF; cdr3_nt: TGTGCCAGCAGCCAAGACCGACTAGCGGGGGGGCTAGCCAAAAACATTCAGTACTTC
d_call: TRBD1; v_call: TRBV12-3/TRBV12-4; j_call: TRBJ1-1; clone_size: medium-sized; cdr3_aa: CASTRDRGYTEAFF; cdr3_nt: TGTGCCAGCACTCGGGACAGGGGCTACACTGAAGCTTTCTTT
d_call: TRBD2; v_call: TRBV20-1; j_call: TRBJ2-3; clone_size: -; cdr3_aa: CSAPPASGRAGDTQYF; cdr3_nt: TGCAGTGCACCACCCGCTAGCGGGAGAGCAGGAGATACGCAGTATTTT
d_call: TRBD1; v_call: TRBV20-1; j_call: TRBJ1-1; clone_size: large; cdr3_aa: CSARDSLTGFYAEAFF; cdr3_nt: TGCAGTGCTAGGGACTCTCTGACAGGGTTTTACGCTGAAGCTTTCTTT
d_call: -; v_call: TRBV29-1; j_call: TRBJ1-6; clone_size: few; cdr3_aa: CSAIQGTNSPLHF; cdr3_nt: TGCAGCGCAATACAGGGAACGAATTCACCCCTCCACTTT
d_call: TRBD2; v_call: TRBV5-1; j_call: TRBJ2-1; clone_size: -; cdr3_aa: CASSNPGGGVNEQFF; cdr3_nt: TGCGCCAGCAGCAACCCTGGCGGGGGAGTCAATGAGCAGTTCTTC
d_call: -; v_call: TRBV6-6; j_call: TRBJ2-7; clone_size: large; cdr3_aa: CASSPHRRGHSYEQYF; cdr3_nt: TGTGCCAGCAGTCCCCATCGGAGGGGGCACTCCTACGAGCAGTACTTC
d_call: -; v_call: TRBV7-8; j_call: TRBJ2-3; clone_size: few; cdr3_aa: CASSLTLRTDTDTQYF; cdr3_nt: TGTGCCAGCAGCTTAACCCTGAGGACAGACACAGATACGCAGTATTTT
d_call: -; v_call: TRBV4-1; j_call: TRBJ2-7; clone_size: -; cdr3_aa: CASSHGVLGAYEQYF; cdr3_nt: TGCGCCAGCAGCCATGGGGTCTTGGGGGCCTACGAGCAGTACTTC
d_call: -; v_call: TRBV30; j_call: TRBJ1-1; clone_size: medium-sized; cdr3_aa: CAWRTGFNTEAFF; cdr3_nt: TGTGCCTGGAGGACAGGTTTCAACACTGAAGCTTTCTTT
d_call: -; v_call: TRBV12-5; j_call: TRBJ2-1; clone_size: medium-sized; cdr3_aa: CASGSLLRGTSYNEQFF; cdr3_nt: TGTGCTAGTGGTTCGCTACTCCGGGGGACTTCCTACAATGAGCAGTTCTTC
d_call: -; v_call: TRBV5-6; j_call: TRBJ1-5; clone_size: -; cdr3_aa: CASSWRQAANQPQHF; cdr3_nt: TGTGCCAGCAGCTGGAGACAGGCCGCCAATCAGCCCCAGCATTTT
d_call: TRBD2; v_call: TRBV7-2; j_call: TRBJ2-7; clone_size: large; cdr3_aa: CASRRTSGVHEQYF; cdr3_nt: TGTGCCAGCAGACGGACTAGCGGGGTCCACGAGCAGTACTTC
d_call: -; v_call: TRBV7-2; j_call: TRBJ2-7; clone_size: large; cdr3_aa: CASSLLATVGNEQYF; cdr3_nt: TGTGCCAGCAGCTTATTAGCGACAGTAGGGAACGAGCAGTACTTC